This note documents a single T cell receptor delta chain sequence. This receptor's antigen is unknown. Qualities for individual bases were not recorded, and no much larger clone is one base off. Thymic samples were depleted of alphabeta T cells, then CD3+ TCRVdelta1+ TCRVdelta2- thymocytes were FACS-sorted. Sorted Vdelta1+ thymocyte purity ranged from about 97% to 99.6%. Thymic specimens came from under 10 paediatric patients undergoing corrective cardiac surgery, aged from roughly 5 days to 17 months. The thymic tissue was dispersed, and mononuclear cells were isolated using a Histopaque-1077 density gradient. For staining, the antibodies used were anti-TCRVdelta1 clone TS8.2, anti-TCRVdelta2 clone B6, anti-CD3 clone HIT3a and anti-TCRalphabeta clone IP26. RNA extraction was carried out with the RNeasy mini kit, and reverse transcription was then done using Superscript III. CDR3 amplicons were generated by multiplex PCR with pooled V-gene forward primers and a constant-region reverse primer carrying Illumina adaptor overhangs. After gel purification, the amplicons were indexed with Nextera index primers over eight extra PCR cycles and then purified using AMPure XP beads. Sequencing of libraries was performed on an Illumina MiSeq using paired-end 250 bp reads, dual indexing and a roughly 20% PhiX spike-in. The study's processing was this. FastQC was used to quality check the reads, while ea-utils fastq-join merged the TRG read pairs. IMGT/HighV-QUEST was used to annotate the sequences, only productive sequences with an unambiguous V-gene assignment were kept, and clonotypes were defined as sequences sharing an identical CDR3 sequence. For downstream analysis, VDJtools 1.1.1, tcR 2.2.3, Treemap and vegan Shannon diversity in R 3.4.4 were used. Identical DNA sequences were merged into single rows after TCRdb reprocessed the public reads with CATT. What appears here as the V and J calls and clone size reflects TCRdb's work, not the paper's. Counted in this sample were about 55,000 delta-chain clones; approximately 15% of them appeared once. The ten largest clones capture under 0.6% of the sample.

This entry belongs to a study of Vδ1+ human thymocytes (dated 2018 in TCRdb). With respect to the entire study: The study characterised mRNA-level TRG and TRD CDR3 repertoires of highly purified Vdelta1+ thymocytes from young children as a data resource. Validation of the multiplex-based CDR3 amplicon strategy against 5'RACE-based CDR3 amplicon generation methods had been performed previously.

Trimming at the junction amounts to 4 bases on V and 3 bases on J, and the germline ends lie 33 bases apart. The CDR3 contains 21 residues, cysteine and phenylalanine counted. The CDR3 DNA has 63 bases and is translated from base 1. From a lookup of the germline V gene, CDR1 and CDR2 are TSWWSYY and QGS. On the study overall, not on this receptor specifically: In contrast to oligoclonal peripheral blood repertoires, thymic TRG and TRD repertoires appeared to be highly polyclonal with Gaussian CDR3 length distributions. Even though sort purity was high, about 20% of thymic TRD sequences were Vdelta2 (and few were Vdelta3), which was not the case for the peripheral blood Vdelta1+ controls. Donors did not cluster by age or sex, so the analyses were not stratified by age or sex. Because unexpected Vdelta2 sequences could lead to misinterpretation of bulk repertoire data, the authors recommended using highly purified populations and single-cell validation. Numerous TRG clonotypes were shared among donors (up to about 7x10^3), while TRD repertoires were essentially private (a maximum of about 120 shared).

The sample comprised Vdelta1+ gamma-delta thymocytes from the thymus. The label giving this sample's cell subset or site can be read as: FACS-sorted CD3+ TCRalphabeta- TCRVdelta1+ TCRVdelta2- thymocytes. Recombination linked TRDV1 to TRDJ1; matching of 7 bases hints at TRDD3 as the D gene. The clonotype originates from a boy under two years old who had congenital heart surgery. The sequence in DNA is TGTGCTCTTGGGGTCGTTGTCTTCCTCGGAACTGGGGATTTGTGGCCCGATAAACTCATCTTT. This translates into CALGVVVFLGTGDLWPDKLIF.